The clone carrying this TCR beta chain has just one count. This CDR3 is 11 amino acids long. Germline CDR1 is SQVTM and CDR2 is ANQGSEA. There were only Caucasian adults among the donors, and all lived in Nashville, Tennessee. These data are taken from a study of shared clonotypes between healthy human individuals. Method: immunoSEQ multiplex PCR; TCRdb's copy keeps in-frame clones and lacks some. Of hundreds of thousands of clones in the sample, around 80% were seen once. The source is a woman aged 40 to 50 in good health. Some clones in this sample may be carry-over from other donors' samples. The sample was PBMCs. The chain is built from TRBV29-1 and TRBJ2-5; D is undetermined. The assigned J gene may be wrong: the sequence end matches TRBJ2-7 better. In DNA form, the CDR3 reads TGCAGCGTTGGACTGGTAAACGAGCAGTACTTC. Translated, it gives CSVGLVNEQYF.